These 15 T cell receptor beta chains were sequenced from one sample in a study of cytomegalovirus exposure and HLA in healthy donors. Method: immunoSEQ multiplex PCR; TCRdb's copy keeps in-frame clones and lacks some. Among 140,000 to 150,000 clones listed, about 94% were seen once. The sequenced material came from PBMCs. Every receptor here comes from a man in his late teens or twenties in good health and CMV-seropositive.

The chain uses TRBV5-1 and TRBJ2-7; D unresolved. Germline-derived CDR1 and CDR2 are SGHRS and YFSETQ. The V and J ends lost 0 bases and 3 bases respectively, with 10 bases between them. The CDR3 runs 14 residues. The CDR3, as DNA: TGCGCCAGCAGCTTGGCCCCGGGTGGCTACGAGCAGTACTTC. Residues: CASSLAPGGYEQYF.

Details on this clone: One junction end does not reproduce the germline sequence, and a read error may be involved. The chain joins TRBV5-6 to TRBJ1-2; possible D gene TRBD1, 6 bases. CDR3 length equals 12 residues. CDR1 and CDR2 (germline): SGHDT, YYEEEE. The CDR3 DNA is TGTGCCAGCAGCTTAGGCACAGGGCCTGTCTCCTTC. Translated: CASSLGTGPVSF.

This chain connects TRBV7-8 to TRBJ2-1; D may be TRBD1 (6 bases). The CDR3 is 10 amino acids. The germline gives CDR1 SGHVS, CDR2 FQNEAQ. The CDR3 bases are TGTGCGGCAGGGGACAATGAGCAGTTCTTC. This codes for CAAGDNEQFF.

The CDR3 is CASSQVIGTGAYEQYF. The CDR3 DNA reads TGCGCCAGCAGCCAAGTTATAGGGACAGGAGCCTACGAGCAGTACTTC. The rearrangement joins TRBV4-1 to TRBJ2-7, with 8 bases identical to TRBD1. CDR3 length: 16 residues. Germline lookup yields CDR1 MGHRA and CDR2 YSYEKL. J was trimmed by 2 bases and V by 1 base; bases with no gene match: 7.

This clone was seen a single time. The J gene is TRBJ2-3, the V gene TRBV4-1; 11 bases align to TRBD2. Germline V gene lookup returns CDR1 MGHRA and CDR2 YSYEKL. Germline trimming cut 0 bases from V and 5 bases from J; bases unmatched to any gene: 7. CDR3 length equals 17 residues. CDR3 coding DNA: TGCGCCAGCAGCCAAGAAGGGGGACTAGCGGTGAGAGATACGCAGTATTTT. This gives the protein CASSQEGGLAVRDTQYF.

The CDR3 spells CSGAQGRNQPQHF. The CDR3, as DNA: TGCAGCGGGGCACAGGGCCGGAATCAGCCCCAGCATTTT. The V gene is TRBV29-1, the J gene TRBJ1-5; possibly TRBD1 for D (6 bases). Germline V gives CDR1 SQVTM, CDR2 ANQGSEA. V lost 7 bases and J lost 4, with 14 bases in between. This CDR3 has 13 amino acids.

The V gene is TRBV7-2, the J gene TRBJ2-7, with 8 bases matching TRBD1. V was clipped by 5 bases and J by 0 bases; unmatched bases: 6. The germline V gene has CDR1 SGHTA and CDR2 FQGNSA. The CDR3 has 15 amino acids. The CDR3 DNA follows: TGTGCCAGCAGCCCCTTGACAGGGGTCTCCTACGAGCAGTACTTC. This gives the protein CASSPLTGVSYEQYF.

The chain has TRBV7-9 and TRBJ1-2; no clear D gene. Trimming took 1 base from V and 6 from J, leaving 15 bases between them. This CDR3 is built from 15 residues. CDR1 is SEHNR, CDR2 FQNEAQ, per germline (reference sequence). CDR3 bases: TGTGCCAGCAGCTTAGGGCCGAGAGGGTTGGATGGCTACACCTTC. Protein: CASSLGPRGLDGYTF.

The chain carries TRBV9 and TRBJ1-4; D is perhaps TRBD1 (6 bases). Trimming cost V 4 bases and J 13 bases, with 17 bases left between them. The germline V gene has CDR1 SGDLS and CDR2 YYNGEE. This CDR3 is 13 amino acids long. CDR3 amino acids: CASSPGGGKLLFF. As DNA, the CDR3 is TGTGCCAGCAGCCCCGGGGGGGGCAAGCTACTGTTTTTT.

V and J are TRBV28 and TRBJ1-1; D ambiguous. CDR3 length: 15 amino acids. Trimming cost V 0 bases and J 1 base, with 9 bases left between them. CDR1 and CDR2 (germline): MDHEN, SYDVKM. The CDR3 sequence is CASSLWGGPNTEAFF. The CDR3 DNA is TGTGCCAGCAGTTTATGGGGAGGGCCGAACACTGAAGCTTTCTTT.

The chain's CDR3 is CASREGSSYNEQFF. CDR3 coding DNA: TGTGCCAGCAGAGAGGGAAGCTCCTACAATGAGCAGTTCTTC. The V gene is TRBV2, the J gene TRBJ2-1, with D possibly being TRBD2 (5 bases). This CDR3 has 14 residues. V was trimmed by 6 bases and J by 0 bases, leaving 9 bases between them. The germline CDR1 and CDR2 sequences are SNHLY and FYNNEI.

The CDR3 sequence: CASSPDRDEQYF. The CDR3 region has the DNA TGTGCCAGCAGCCCGGACAGGGACGAGCAGTACTTC. The chain uses TRBV28 and TRBJ2-7, with TRBD1 matching over 8 bases. Germline trimming cut 6 bases from V and 5 bases from J; bases unmatched to any gene: 3. CDR1 and CDR2 (germline): MDHEN, SYDVKM. There are 12 residues in the CDR3.

The gene calls are TRBV29-1 and TRBJ1-2; TRBD1 matches 11 bases. The CDR3 runs to 13 residues. V shed 4 bases, J shed 4 bases, and the junction held 2 bases outside the gene matches. Germline lookup yields CDR1 SQVTM and CDR2 ANQGSEA. The CDR3 DNA is TGCAGCGTTGGCGGGACAGGGGGCTATGGCTACACCTTC. It codes for CSVGGTGGYGYTF.

The rearrangement links TRBV6-4 to TRBJ2-1, with D possibly TRBD1 on 6 matching bases. Trimming removed 7 bases from V and 4 bases from J, with 23 bases in between. Germline V gives CDR1 MRHNA, CDR2 SNTAGT. The CDR3 is made up of 17 amino acids. The CDR3 bases are TGTGCCAGCACCCATCGCCGGGACATCCCAACATACAATGAGCAGTTCTTC. This gives the protein CASTHRRDIPTYNEQFF.

V and J are TRBV2 and TRBJ2-3; D gene ambiguous. Germline values: CDR1 SNHLY, CDR2 FYNNEI. Trimming removed 6 bases from V and 5 bases from J, with 12 bases in between. The CDR3 is 13 amino acids. Here the CDR3 DNA reads TGTGCCAGCAGCCCCCAGGCTATAGATACGCAGTATTTT. It is translated as CASSPQAIDTQYF.